Following are 14 T cell receptor beta chains from one sample sequenced in a study of CD8+ T cells in alopecia areata. RNA was isolated and reverse transcribed to cDNA, the sequencing template. The data were produced by immunoSEQ multiplex PCR, yet TCRdb's version contains in-frame clones alone and is incomplete. The table has roughly 170,000 clones, about 63% seen once. This sample comprised CD4+ T cells sorted from blood, obtained at week 0. These receptors came from a human donor with alopecia areata.

This CDR3 is CASSVNSGDWNGYTF. Here the CDR3 DNA reads TGTGCCAGCAGCGTAAACTCAGGGGATTGGAATGGCTACACCTTC. The V and J genes are TRBV9 and TRBJ1-2; D is possibly TRBD1 (6 bases). CDR3 size: 15 residues. Trimming shortened V by 1 base and J by 6 bases, and 16 bases separated the two germline ends. The germline V gene encodes CDR1 SGDLS and CDR2 YYNGEE.

The chain recombines TRBV25-1 with TRBJ2-7, with D maybe TRBD1 (6 bases). Germline-derived CDR1 and CDR2 are MGHDK and SYGVNS. The CDR3 is 13 amino acids. V lost 6 bases, J lost 7 bases, and 16 bases lay in between. This CDR3 reads CASSSTGLGEQYF. In DNA form, the CDR3 reads TGTGCCAGCAGCTCAACAGGGTTGGGGGAGCAGTACTTC.

J is TRBJ2-5 and V is TRBV11-1; D might be TRBD2 (6 bases). The CDR3 totals 13 residues. V gave up 5 bases and J gave up 2 bases, with 9 bases separating them. The germline gives CDR1 SGHAT, CDR2 FQDESV (reference sequence). The DNA of the CDR3 is TGTGCCAGCAGCCGGGACTCACAAGAGACCCAGTACTTC. Amino acids: CASSRDSQETQYF.

The genes are TRBV5-1 and TRBJ2-2; 8 positions match TRBD2. The germline V gene has CDR1 SGHRS and CDR2 YFSETQ. V lost 0 bases and J lost 7; bases outside the gene matches: 2. The CDR3 spans 14 residues. CDR3: CASSLELADGELFF. As DNA, the CDR3 is TGCGCCAGCAGCTTGGAACTAGCGGACGGGGAGCTGTTTTTT.

The V gene is TRBV30, the J gene TRBJ2-3; 7 nucleotides align to TRBD2. The J segment lost 5 bases and the V segment lost 3 bases, leaving 11 bases of the junction unmatched. This CDR3 is 15 amino acids long. Germline V CDR1 and CDR2: GTSNPN, SVGIG (reference sequence). The CDR3 DNA is TGTGCCTGGAGAGCTCGCGGGGGAGTTCTAGATACGCAGTATTTT. Encoded protein: CAWRARGGVLDTQYF. Filled out from reference TRBV30 and TRBJ2-3, the complete variable domain reads SQTIHQWPATLVQPVGSPLSLECTVEGTSNPNLYWYRQAAGRGLQLLFYSVGIGQISSEVPQNLSASRPQDRQFILSSKKLLLSDSGFYLCAWRARGGVLDTQYFGPGTRLTVL.

This chain joins TRBV30 and TRBJ1-1; D might be TRBD1 (5 bases). V dropped 3 bases and J dropped 4 bases, with 12 bases sitting between them. The CDR3 loop spans 13 amino acids. Germline loops: CDR1 GTSNPN, CDR2 SVGIG (reference sequence). DNA of the CDR3: TGTGCCTGGAGCGTCAGGGTGCCCACTGAAGCTTTCTTT. Translation gives CAWSVRVPTEAFF.

This sequence joins TRBV9 and TRBJ2-7; the D gene is possibly TRBD2 (5 bases). Germline V gene data show CDR1 as SGDLS and CDR2 as YYNGEE. The CDR3 totals 14 residues. V shed 0 bases and J shed 4 bases, with 11 bases lying between them. This CDR3 is CASSVGPGEYEQYF. CDR3 DNA: TGTGCCAGCAGCGTAGGCCCCGGGGAGTACGAGCAGTACTTC.

This chain uses TRBV5-1 with TRBJ2-5, with D tentatively TRBD1 or TRBD2 (5 bases each). The V end was cut by 6 bases, the J end by 1 base, with 13 bases between. The CDR3 length is 14 residues. CDR1 and CDR2 (germline): SGHRS, YFSETQ. CDR3 sequence reads: CASTALGVQETQYF. The CDR3 DNA reads as TGCGCCAGCACTGCACTAGGGGTCCAAGAGACCCAGTACTTC.

In its sample, this clone was seen a few times. CDR3 DNA: TGTGCCATCAAAGGGGTGGACACTGAAGCTTTCTTT. Encoded protein: CAIKGVDTEAFF. The rearrangement links TRBV10-3 to TRBJ1-1, with D maybe TRBD1 (5 bases). This CDR3 is 12 amino acids long. V was shortened by 7 bases and J by 3 bases, with 9 bases between the two germline ends. Germline CDR1 is ENHRY and CDR2 is SYGVKD.

In this sample, this clone turned up once. This sequence joins TRBV6-1 and TRBJ2-2, with D tentatively TRBD1 (5 bases). Looked up from germline, CDR1 is MNHNS and CDR2 is SASEGT. V was clipped by 1 base and J by 1 base, with 13 bases between them. There are 17 residues in the CDR3. In nucleotides, the CDR3 is TGTGCCAGCAGTGAAGTCAGAGACAGCCAGAACACCGGGGAGCTGTTTTTT. Its protein product is CASSEVRDSQNTGELFF.

This sequence joins TRBV6-1 and TRBJ1-2; no definite D call. CDR1 and CDR2 from the germline V gene are MNHNS and SASEGT. With 3 bases removed from V and 4 bases from J, the gap between germline ends came to 9 bases. The CDR3 is 13 amino acids. The CDR3 protein is CASSDAGGYGYTF. Here the CDR3 DNA reads TGTGCCAGCAGTGACGCGGGCGGCTATGGCTACACCTTC.

The chain couples TRBV18 to TRBJ1-2, with 7 bases identical to TRBD1. CDR1 KGHSH and CDR2 LQKENI come from the germline V gene. This CDR3 has 15 residues. Germline trimming cut 3 bases from V and 4 bases from J; bases unmatched to any gene: 8. The CDR3 loop is CASSPRQGGRYGYTF. CDR3 sequence (DNA): TGTGCCAGCTCACCTCGACAGGGTGGTCGCTATGGCTACACCTTC.

The genes are TRBV29-1 and TRBJ2-7; D may correspond to TRBD1 or TRBD2 (6 bases each). Germline assignment: CDR1 SQVTM and CDR2 ANQGSEA. CDR3 length equals 15 residues. Trimming stripped 7 bases from V and 2 bases from J, with 21 bases between. CDR3 amino acids: CSASSPQGRTYEQYF. The CDR3 DNA is TGCAGCGCCTCCTCCCCCCAGGGGAGGACCTACGAGCAGTACTTC.

There are a few counts of this clone. J is TRBJ2-5 and V is TRBV7-2; a possible D gene is TRBD2 (7 bases). This CDR3 spans 13 amino acids. V lost 5 bases to trimming and J lost 9 bases, with 16 bases between them. CDR1 and CDR2 from the germline V gene are SGHTA and FQGNSA. The CDR3 reads CASSGGGQGPQYF. The CDR3 DNA is TGTGCCAGCAGCGGCGGGGGCCAAGGGCCCCAGTACTTC.